A single sample is the source of the 27 T cell receptor beta chains below, sequenced in a study of blood T cell repertoires in COVID-19. The protocol was immunoSEQ multiplex PCR, while the TCRdb copy is restricted to in-frame clones and leaves out a portion. The sample has some 250,000 clones, 75% to 90% seen once. Sequencing used peripheral blood. These receptors were obtained from a woman in her twenties or thirties who had recovered from COVID-19.

The genes are TRBV11-2 and TRBJ1-2; 9 positions match TRBD1. The junction had 9 bases not matched to a gene; V was cut back by 5 bases and J by 5 bases. The CDR3 has 15 residues. Per the germline V gene, CDR1 is SGHAT and CDR2 is FQNNGV. CDR3 nucleotides: TGTGCCAGCAGCGCCCTGCGGACAGGGGCGTATGGCTACACCTTC. Translated: CASSALRTGAYGYTF.

This chain connects TRBV5-4 to TRBJ1-3, with unresolved D. This CDR3 contains 15 residues. Germline V gene sequence: CDR1 SGHNT, CDR2 YYREEE (reference sequence). The V end was cut by 0 bases, the J end by 4 bases, with 11 bases between. In nucleotides, the CDR3 is TGTGCCAGCAGCTTGGACAGTGCGGGCGGAAACACCATATATTTT. Translated: CASSLDSAGGNTIYF.

This rearrangement joins TRBV2 to TRBJ1-2; 10 nucleotides line up with TRBD1. Trimming cost V 3 bases and J 5 bases; bases outside gene matches: 6. This CDR3 contains 15 residues. CDR1 and CDR2 (germline): SNHLY, FYNNEI. CDR3 residues: CASSDGTGATYGYTF. The CDR3 DNA reads TGTGCCAGCAGTGACGGGACAGGGGCTACTTATGGCTACACCTTC.

The chain couples TRBV18 to TRBJ2-1; D gene uncertain. CDR1 and CDR2 from the germline V gene are KGHSH and LQKENI. Trimming removed 3 bases from V and 3 bases from J, with 9 bases in between. The CDR3 sequence is 14 residues long. CDR3 amino acids: CASSPQQDYNEQFF. CDR3 nucleotide sequence: TGTGCCAGCTCACCGCAGCAGGACTACAATGAGCAGTTCTTC.

The chain couples TRBV24-1 to TRBJ2-1; 10 positions match TRBD2. Germline-derived CDR1 and CDR2 are KGHDR and SFDVKD. The CDR3 totals 15 residues. V shed 3 bases and J 3 bases; nucleotides not matched to a gene: 1. The CDR3 sequence is CATSDPSGGYNEQFF. The CDR3 nucleotides are TGTGCCACCAGTGATCCTAGCGGGGGCTACAATGAGCAGTTCTTC.

The V call is TRBV9, the J call TRBJ1-4; 7 positions agree with TRBD1. The CDR3 loop spans 17 amino acids. V shed 3 bases, J shed 0 bases, and the junction held 8 bases outside the gene matches. From germline, CDR1 is SGDLS and CDR2 YYNGEE. The CDR3 DNA is TGTGCCAGCAGCGCCCAACAGGGGTCTACAACTAATGAAAAACTGTTTTTT. This encodes CASSAQQGSTTNEKLFF.

This rearrangement joins TRBV7-9 to TRBJ1-2, with D hard to call. The germline V gene encodes CDR1 SEHNR and CDR2 FQNEAQ (reference sequence). V lost 2 bases, J lost 4 bases, and 14 bases lay in between. The CDR3 loop spans 15 amino acids. CDR3 in DNA: TGTGCCAGCAGCTTACCGGGAGTCGGTAGCTATGGCTACACCTTC. It translates to CASSLPGVGSYGYTF.

The J gene is TRBJ2-3, the V gene TRBV7-9, with a tentative D call TRBD2 (7 bases). Germline V CDR1 and CDR2: SEHNR, FQNEAQ (reference sequence). CDR3 length: 14 amino acids. V lost 8 bases and J lost 5, with 17 bases in between. CDR3 coding DNA: TGTGCCAGCGGTTGGGGGGGGCAGGGAGATACGCAGTATTTT. Translated: CASGWGGQGDTQYF.

The rearrangement uses TRBV5-5 and TRBJ2-5; 10 bases match TRBD2. The germline gives CDR1 SGHKS, CDR2 YYEKEE (reference sequence). V was pared by 4 bases and J by 1 base, with 7 bases of the junction left unmatched. CDR3 length: 16 residues. The DNA for the CDR3 is TGTGCCAGCAGCCCTGGGGTAGCGGGGGGCCAAGAGACCCAGTACTTC. It specifies CASSPGVAGGQETQYF. Combining the CDR3 with reference TRBV5-5 and TRBJ2-5 gives the whole variable domain DAGVTQSPTHLIKTRGQQVTLRCSPISGHKSVSWYQQVLGQGPQFIFQYYEKEERGRGNFPDRFSARQFPNYSSELNVNALLLGDSALYLCASSPGVAGGQETQYFGPGTRLLVL.

This sequence joins TRBV11-2 and TRBJ2-7; 13 nucleotides line up with TRBD2. V shed 1 base, J shed 4 bases, and the junction held 7 bases outside the gene matches. CDR1 and CDR2 (germline): SGHAT, FQNNGV. There are 17 residues in the CDR3. The CDR3 region is CASSLGLAGGPTYEQYF. For the CDR3, the DNA is TGTGCCAGCAGCTTAGGACTAGCGGGGGGACCTACTTACGAGCAGTACTTC.

The chain joins TRBV2 to TRBJ1-1; tentative D call: TRBD1 (6 bases). The ends were cut back, 7 bases at V and 6 bases at J, with 15 bases in the middle. This CDR3 has 13 amino acids. The germline V gene encodes CDR1 SNHLY and CDR2 FYNNEI. The CDR3 bases are TGTGCCAGCATGAGGGGGGGAGGATCTGAAGCTTTCTTT. Translation gives CASMRGGGSEAFF.

This chain uses TRBV4-1 with TRBJ1-1; D unclear. Germline loops: CDR1 MGHRA, CDR2 YSYEKL. V lost 4 bases to trimming and J lost 0 bases, with 9 bases between them. The CDR3 totals 14 residues. The CDR3 spells CASSREWVNTEAFF. The CDR3 nucleotides read TGCGCCAGCAGCCGGGAGTGGGTGAACACTGAAGCTTTCTTT.

The chain joins TRBV9 to TRBJ2-1, with 8 bases aligning to TRBD2. V lost 4 bases and J lost 4; bases outside the gene matches: 7. The CDR3 spans 15 residues. From germline, CDR1 is SGDLS and CDR2 YYNGEE. In DNA, the CDR3 is TGTGCCAGCAGCTCCGCTAGCGGGCGGTACAATGAGCAGTTCTTC. Protein: CASSSASGRYNEQFF.

The chain has TRBV6-5 and TRBJ1-6; D unresolved. Per germline, CDR1 MNHEY and CDR2 SVGAGI. CDR3 length equals 13 residues. Trimming shortened V by 5 bases and J by 10 bases, and 12 bases separated the two germline ends. CDR3 in DNA: TGTGCCAGCAGTCGAACGGTATTATCACCCCTCCACTTT. Protein sequence: CASSRTVLSPLHF.

This chain connects TRBV3-1 (or the pseudogene TRBV3-2) to TRBJ1-4; TRBD1 might be the D (6 bases). V lost 4 bases, J lost 6 bases, and 18 bases lay in between. Germline CDR1 and CDR2: LGHDT and YNNKEL (reference sequence). This CDR3 has 16 amino acids. The CDR3 protein is CASSPNRRGGYEKLFF. For the CDR3, the DNA is TGTGCCAGCAGCCCCAATAGAAGGGGGGGATATGAAAAACTGTTTTTT.

The chain couples TRBV14 to TRBJ1-2; D is possibly TRBD1 (6 bases). Trimming took 0 bases from V and 0 from J, leaving 14 bases between them. Germline V CDR1 and CDR2: SGHDN, FVKESK. CDR3 length: 17 residues. The CDR3 reads CASSQDIWDTANYGYTF. Written as DNA, the CDR3 is TGTGCCAGCAGCCAAGATATTTGGGACACCGCTAACTATGGCTACACCTTC.

The gene calls are TRBV7-3 and TRBJ1-1; D remains unclear. Germline assignment: CDR1 SGHTA and CDR2 FQGTGA. CDR3 length: 15 residues. V was trimmed by 5 bases and J by 1 base, leaving 14 bases between them. The CDR3 region is CASSPAPGGNTEAFF. The CDR3 DNA follows: TGTGCCAGCAGCCCCGCCCCTGGAGGGAACACTGAAGCTTTCTTT.

The V gene is TRBV19, the J gene TRBJ2-3; 13 bases are a match to TRBD2. The CDR3 sequence is 18 residues long. Germline trimming cut 5 bases from V and 2 bases from J; bases unmatched to any gene: 10. Germline assignment: CDR1 LNHDA and CDR2 SQIVND (reference sequence). The CDR3 nucleotides are TGTGCCAGTAGTCCCCGACTAGCGGGGGGACAAACCACAGATACGCAGTATTTT. Translating it yields CASSPRLAGGQTTDTQYF. Based on the CDR3 plus reference TRBV19 and TRBJ2-3, the full variable domain is DGGITQSPKYLFRKEGQNVTLSCEQNLNHDAMYWYRQDPGQGLRLIYYSQIVNDFQKGDIAEGYSVSREKKESFPLTVTSAQKNPTAFYLCASSPRLAGGQTTDTQYFGPGTRLTVL.

V is TRBV6-5 and J is TRBJ2-3; 8 positions agree with TRBD2. Germline CDR1 MNHEY, CDR2 SVGAGI. With V trimmed by 1 base and J by 3 bases, 3 bases remained unmatched. CDR3 size: 15 residues. The CDR3 sequence: CASSYFTSGTDTQYF. CDR3 sequence (DNA): TGTGCCAGCAGTTACTTCACTAGCGGTACAGATACGCAGTATTTT.

This sequence joins TRBV2 and TRBJ2-5; 10 positions agree with TRBD2. Trimming removed 7 bases from V and 1 base from J; junction bases left unmatched: 3. The CDR3 has 14 residues. Looked up from germline, CDR1 is SNHLY and CDR2 is FYNNEI. CDR3 in amino acids: CASNGLAVQETQYF. DNA for the CDR3: TGTGCCAGCAACGGACTAGCGGTCCAAGAGACCCAGTACTTC.

The gene calls are TRBV10-3 and TRBJ1-1, with unresolved D. Trimming stripped 2 bases from V and 7 bases from J, with 8 bases between. The CDR3 extends over 12 amino acids. Germline-derived CDR1 and CDR2 are ENHRY and SYGVKD. CDR3 DNA sequence: TGTGCCATCAGTGAGCCAGGCATTGAAGCTTTCTTT. Protein sequence: CAISEPGIEAFF.

The V call is TRBV6-5, the J call TRBJ2-7, with D tentatively TRBD1 (6 bases). The germline V gene encodes CDR1 MNHEY and CDR2 SVGAGI. The CDR3 has 12 amino acids. V was trimmed by 8 bases and J by 2 bases, leaving 10 bases between them. CDR3 amino acids: CASLDRAYEQYF. CDR3 coding DNA: TGTGCCAGCTTGGACAGAGCCTACGAGCAGTACTTC.

The chain employs TRBV27 and TRBJ1-6, with a possible D match to TRBD1 (5 bases). V was cut by 6 bases and J by 4 bases, with 10 bases left in between. In germline, CDR1 is MNHEY, CDR2 SMNVEV (reference sequence). This CDR3 is built from 14 residues. DNA for the CDR3: TGTGCCAGCAGACCGGAGGGGTATAATTCACCCCTCCACTTT. It specifies CASRPEGYNSPLHF.

This clone was found once. This chain uses TRBV6-1 with TRBJ1-1, with no clear D. The CDR3 sequence is 15 residues long. Germline V gives CDR1 MNHNS, CDR2 SASEGT. Trimming took 3 bases from V and 0 from J, leaving 11 bases between them. DNA for the CDR3: TGTGCCAGCAGTGAGGAGGACGGCATGAACACTGAAGCTTTCTTT. This gives the protein CASSEEDGMNTEAFF.

V usage is TRBV10-3 and J usage is TRBJ2-7; TRBD1 might be the D (6 bases). The CDR3 runs 15 residues. Between the trimmed V and J ends, which lost 5 bases and 3 bases, there was a span of 17 bases. Germline-derived CDR1 and CDR2 are ENHRY and SYGVKD. For the CDR3, the DNA is TGTGCCATCAGTCGATACGGAAAACAGGGCTACGAGCAGTACTTC. The encoded protein is CAISRYGKQGYEQYF.

V gene TRBV7-4 combines with J gene TRBJ2-1; 16 positions agree with TRBD2. V lost 5 bases, J lost 2 bases, and 3 bases stayed unmatched. The CDR3 length is 17 residues. The germline V gene has CDR1 SGHVT and CDR2 SQSDAQ. The CDR3 region has the DNA TGTGCCAGCAGCACGGGACTAGCGGGGGGGCCCTACAATGAGCAGTTCTTC. Protein: CASSTGLAGGPYNEQFF.

This chain's CDR3 is CASSGMSGVNTEAFF. Written as DNA, the CDR3 is TGTGCCAGCAGCGGGATGTCCGGGGTGAACACTGAAGCTTTCTTT. V gene TRBV6-5 combines with J gene TRBJ1-1; no definite D call. CDR1 and CDR2 (germline): MNHEY, SVGAGI. With 6 bases removed from V and 0 bases from J, the gap between germline ends came to 14 bases. The CDR3 totals 15 residues.